The TCR beta chain under discussion was sequenced for a study of blood T cell repertoires in COVID-19. This CDR3 has 17 residues. Germline V lookup: CDR1 KGHSY, CDR2 FQNENV. J lost 5 bases, V lost 4 bases, and 10 bases had no gene match. In the study's own analysis: By means of reference gene primer amplification, nucleated cell counts were estimated. The data were produced by immunoSEQ multiplex PCR, yet TCRdb's version contains in-frame clones alone and is incomplete. V and J calls and clone size are as listed in that table; D and trimming were resolved from the DNA. The data show about 190,000 clones, approximately 90% seen once.

The sequencing input was peripheral blood. The rearrangement uses TRBV16 and TRBJ2-2; TRBD2 matches at 10 bases. This receptor was taken from a man between 50 and 59 years old with acute or convalescent COVID-19. The CDR3 loop reads CASSRAPSGGRTGELFF. CDR3 DNA: TGTGCCAGCAGCCGAGCCCCTAGCGGGGGAAGGACCGGGGAGCTGTTTTTT.